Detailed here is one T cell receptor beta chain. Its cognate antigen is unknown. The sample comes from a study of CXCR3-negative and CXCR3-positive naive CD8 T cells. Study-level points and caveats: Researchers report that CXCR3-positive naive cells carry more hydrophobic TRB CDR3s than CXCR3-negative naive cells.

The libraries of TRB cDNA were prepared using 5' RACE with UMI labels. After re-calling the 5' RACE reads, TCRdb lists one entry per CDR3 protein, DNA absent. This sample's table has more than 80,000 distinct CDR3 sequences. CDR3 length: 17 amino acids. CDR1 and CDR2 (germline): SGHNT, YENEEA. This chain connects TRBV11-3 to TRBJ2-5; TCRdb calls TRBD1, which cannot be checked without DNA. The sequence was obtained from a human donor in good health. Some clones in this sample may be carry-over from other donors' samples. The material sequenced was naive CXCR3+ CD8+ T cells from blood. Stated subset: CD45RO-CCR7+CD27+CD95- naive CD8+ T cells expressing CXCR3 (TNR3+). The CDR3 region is CASSPTGTGGNKETQYF. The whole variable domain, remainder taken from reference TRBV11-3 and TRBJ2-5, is EAGVVQSPRYKIIEKKQPVAFWCNPISGHNTLYWYLQNLGQGPELLIRYENEEAVDDSQLPKDRFSAERLKGVDSTLKIQPAELGDSAVYLCASSPTGTGGNKETQYFGPGTRLLVL.